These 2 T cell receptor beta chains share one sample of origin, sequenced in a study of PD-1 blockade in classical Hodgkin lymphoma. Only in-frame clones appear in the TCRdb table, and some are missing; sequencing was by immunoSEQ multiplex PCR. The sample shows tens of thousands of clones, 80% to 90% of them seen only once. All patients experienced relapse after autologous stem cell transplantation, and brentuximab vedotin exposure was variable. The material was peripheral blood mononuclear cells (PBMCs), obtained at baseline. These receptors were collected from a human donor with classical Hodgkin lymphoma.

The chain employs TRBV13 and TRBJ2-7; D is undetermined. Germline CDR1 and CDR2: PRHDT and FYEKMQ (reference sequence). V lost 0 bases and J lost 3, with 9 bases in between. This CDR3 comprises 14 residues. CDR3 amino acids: CASSLGSEVYEQYF. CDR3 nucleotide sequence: TGTGCCAGCAGCTTAGGATCAGAGGTCTACGAGCAGTACTTC.

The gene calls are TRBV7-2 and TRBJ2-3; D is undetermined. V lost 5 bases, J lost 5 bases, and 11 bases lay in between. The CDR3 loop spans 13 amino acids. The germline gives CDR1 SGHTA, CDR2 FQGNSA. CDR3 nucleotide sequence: TGTGCCAGCAGCCTCATCAATAGAGATACGCAGTATTTT. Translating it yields CASSLINRDTQYF.